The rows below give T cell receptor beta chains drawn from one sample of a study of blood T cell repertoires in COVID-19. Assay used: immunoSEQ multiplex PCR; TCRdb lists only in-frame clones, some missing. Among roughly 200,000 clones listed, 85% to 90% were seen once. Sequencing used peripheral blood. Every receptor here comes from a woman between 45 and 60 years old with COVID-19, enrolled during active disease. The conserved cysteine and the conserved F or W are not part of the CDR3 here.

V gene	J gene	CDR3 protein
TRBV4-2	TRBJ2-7	ASSQDPGQITYEQY
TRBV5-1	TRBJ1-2	ASSTDSQGGYT
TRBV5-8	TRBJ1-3	ASSLRGVSGNTIY
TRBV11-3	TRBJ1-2	ASRGPDRGSGYT
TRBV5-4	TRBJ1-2	ASSFKGTGDGYT
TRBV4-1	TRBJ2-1	ASSQDVGREGEQF
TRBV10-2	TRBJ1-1	ASREGQDMNTEAF
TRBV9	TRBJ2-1	ASSGGLGAYNEQF
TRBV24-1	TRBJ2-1	ATSGASGSYNEQF
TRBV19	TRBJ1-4	ASSINEGLKLF
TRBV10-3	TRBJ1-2	AISGLTGGNGYT
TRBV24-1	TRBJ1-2	ATSDPGTAGGYT
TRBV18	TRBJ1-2	ASSRDRATLNYGYT
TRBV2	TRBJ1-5	ASSERREDQPQH
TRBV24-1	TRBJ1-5	ATSDLAGPQH
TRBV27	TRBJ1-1	ASSLDRSRDTEAF
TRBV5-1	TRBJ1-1	ASSFNTPLGAF
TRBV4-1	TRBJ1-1	ASSQTSGDTEAF
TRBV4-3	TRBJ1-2	ASSQGAQGAYGYT
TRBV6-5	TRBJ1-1	ASSGLGDTEAF
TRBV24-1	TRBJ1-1	ATSDFLWDRGPKLGTEAF
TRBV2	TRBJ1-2	ASRGGAFYGYT
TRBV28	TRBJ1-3	ASTPRRGTDGNTIY
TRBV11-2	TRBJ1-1	ASSFQLNTEAF
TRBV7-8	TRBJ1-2	ASSFPQGSGYT
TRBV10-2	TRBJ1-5	ASSESNRGGGQPQH
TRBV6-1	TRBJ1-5	ASSEEGLGNQPQH
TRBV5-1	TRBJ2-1	ASSPSGEHNEQF
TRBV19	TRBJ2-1	ASSMGLAGVNEQF
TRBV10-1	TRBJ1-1	ASSDPGTMNTEAF
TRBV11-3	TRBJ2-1	ASSRGTGLGARYNEQF
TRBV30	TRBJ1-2	AWSQGVGYT
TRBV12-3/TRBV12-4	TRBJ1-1	ASSSGRGTEAF
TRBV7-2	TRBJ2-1	ASSPHTMWGWGGDEQF
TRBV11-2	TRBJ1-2	ASSADTYGYT
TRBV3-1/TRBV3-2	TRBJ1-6	ASSMNPGQGSLH
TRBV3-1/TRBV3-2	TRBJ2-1	ASTSSGGWEQF
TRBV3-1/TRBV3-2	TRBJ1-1	ASSQRGGAEAF
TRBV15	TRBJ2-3	ATSRDRRQGTDTQY
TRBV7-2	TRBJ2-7	ASSFGRGGYEQY
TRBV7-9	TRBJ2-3	ASSFEPRDTQY
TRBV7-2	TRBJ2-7	ASSLTGAYYEQY
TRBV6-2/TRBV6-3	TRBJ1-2	ASSYSAVNYGYT
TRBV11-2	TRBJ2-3	ASSFTPSGGSTDTQY
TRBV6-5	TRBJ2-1	ASRPGTIVDEQF
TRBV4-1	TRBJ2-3	ASSQEGGYTDTQY
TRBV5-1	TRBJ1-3	ASRRAYTSGNTIY
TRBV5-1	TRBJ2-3	ASSLGQGGTDTQY
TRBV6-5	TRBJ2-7	ASNWDRAYEQY
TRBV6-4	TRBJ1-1	ASSRWSDTEAF
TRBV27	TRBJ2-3	ASSLRGKGPGGQY
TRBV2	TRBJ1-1	ASSEALSQGWIMNTEAF
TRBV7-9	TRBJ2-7	ASSLAKEGPQGEQY
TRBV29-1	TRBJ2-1	SAGLAGPNEQF
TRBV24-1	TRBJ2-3	ATSDLQGVLGADTQY